This TCR beta chain is drawn from a study of blood T cell repertoires in COVID-19. Across the study: Sources were T cells, B-cell-depleted T cells, or PBMCs; the material itself was cDNA or gDNA.

Trimming cost V 4 bases and J 1 base; bases outside gene matches: 5. In germline, CDR1 is MNHEY, CDR2 SMNVEV (reference sequence). This CDR3 has 16 residues. Participants were aged roughly 18 to 100 years from 24 US areas. Cohort 3 recovered donors had two negative PCRs, clearance, or symptom resolution. Repertoires were generated with immunoSEQ multiplex PCR, while TCRdb's copy carries only in-frame clones and drops some. The sample lists approximately 300,000 clones, about nine tenths occurring once. This TCR came from a man under 40 who had recovered from COVID-19. The genes are TRBV27 and TRBJ1-5; TRBD1 matches 9 bases. Sequencing was carried out using PBMCs or T cells enriched from blood (not recorded which). CDR3 in DNA: TGTGCCAGCAGTTGGACAGGGGTTAAGAGCAATCAGCCCCAGCATTTT. Its protein product is CASSWTGVKSNQPQHF.